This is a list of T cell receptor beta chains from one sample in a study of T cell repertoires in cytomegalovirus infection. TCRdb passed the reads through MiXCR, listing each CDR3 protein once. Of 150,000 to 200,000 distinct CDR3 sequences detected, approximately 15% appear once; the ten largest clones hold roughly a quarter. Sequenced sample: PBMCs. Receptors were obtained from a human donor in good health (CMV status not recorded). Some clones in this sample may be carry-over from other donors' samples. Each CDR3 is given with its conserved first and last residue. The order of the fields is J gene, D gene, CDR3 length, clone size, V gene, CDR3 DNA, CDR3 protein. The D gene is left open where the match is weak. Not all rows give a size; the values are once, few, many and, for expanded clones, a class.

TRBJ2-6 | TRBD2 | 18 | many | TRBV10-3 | TGTGCCACCCTAGGTTTTGCGGGAGTGCCCTCTGGGGCCAACGTCCTGACTTTC | CATLGFAGVPSGANVLTF
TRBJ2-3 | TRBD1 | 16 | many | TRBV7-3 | TGTGCCAGCAGCTCTCGGACAGGCTACGGGGCAGATACGCAGTATTTT | CASSSRTGYGADTQYF
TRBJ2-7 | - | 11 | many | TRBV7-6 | TGTGCCAGCAGCAACCACTACGAGCAGTACTTC | CASSNHYEQYF
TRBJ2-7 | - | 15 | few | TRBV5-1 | TGCGCCAGCAGCTTGGATAACAGTGCGACGTTCGGGCAGTACTTC | CASSLDNSATFGQYF
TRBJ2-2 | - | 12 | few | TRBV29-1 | TGCAGCGTTCTAGCCAGCACCGGGGAGCTGTTTTTT | CSVLASTGELFF
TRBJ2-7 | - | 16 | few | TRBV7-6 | TGTGCCAGCAGCTTAGGGGTCTCTCTAGCCCCCTACGAGCAGTACTTC | CASSLGVSLAPYEQYF
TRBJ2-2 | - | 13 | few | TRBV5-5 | TGTGCCAGCAGCTTGCAGGGCTCCGGGGAGCTGTTTTTT | CASSLQGSGELFF
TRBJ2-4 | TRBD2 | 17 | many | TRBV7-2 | TGTGCCAGCAGTACCTTTACTAGCGGGGGATACAAAAACATTCAGTACTTC | CASSTFTSGGYKNIQYF
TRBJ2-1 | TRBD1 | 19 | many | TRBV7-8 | TGTGCCAGCAGCTTTAGGGGGCGTGGGGGCACATGGGGCTACAATGAGCAGTTCTTC | CASSFRGRGGTWGYNEQFF
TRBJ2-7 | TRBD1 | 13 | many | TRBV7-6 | TGTGCTAGCAGCCCGGACAGGGTGGGCGAGCAGTACTTC | CASSPDRVGEQYF
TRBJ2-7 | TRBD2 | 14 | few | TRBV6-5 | TGTGCCAGCAGTCTTAGCGGGAGGGTGGACGAGCAGTACTTC | CASSLSGRVDEQYF
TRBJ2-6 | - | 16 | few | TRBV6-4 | TGTGCCAGCAGTGAGTCTCACAGCTCTGGGGCCAACGTCCTGACTTTC | CASSESHSSGANVLTF
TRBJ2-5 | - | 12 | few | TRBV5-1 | TGCGCCAGCAGCGGACCTGGGATTACCCAGTACTTC | CASSGPGITQYF
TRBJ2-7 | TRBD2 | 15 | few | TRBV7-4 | TGTGCCAGCAGCTTACTAGCGGGAGGTCTGGACGAGCAGTACTTC | CASSLLAGGLDEQYF
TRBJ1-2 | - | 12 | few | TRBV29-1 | TGCAGCGTTGGTGGGGGGAACTATGGCTACACCTTC | CSVGGGNYGYTF
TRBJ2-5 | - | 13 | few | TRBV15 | TGTGCCACCAGCAGAGAATCGCGGGAGACCCAGTACTTC | CATSRESRETQYF
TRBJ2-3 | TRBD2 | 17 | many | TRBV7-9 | TGTGCCAGCAGCCGCTCGGGACTAGCGGGACTCACAGATACGCAGTATTTT | CASSRSGLAGLTDTQYF
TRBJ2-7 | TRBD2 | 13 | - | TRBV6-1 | TGTGCCAGCAGTTTGGACGTCGGGGGGGAGCAGTACTTC | CASSLDVGGEQYF
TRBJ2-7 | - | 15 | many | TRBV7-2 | TGTGCCAGCAGCTCTCGGGGGTCGAATCAGGCCGAGCAGTACTTC | CASSSRGSNQAEQYF